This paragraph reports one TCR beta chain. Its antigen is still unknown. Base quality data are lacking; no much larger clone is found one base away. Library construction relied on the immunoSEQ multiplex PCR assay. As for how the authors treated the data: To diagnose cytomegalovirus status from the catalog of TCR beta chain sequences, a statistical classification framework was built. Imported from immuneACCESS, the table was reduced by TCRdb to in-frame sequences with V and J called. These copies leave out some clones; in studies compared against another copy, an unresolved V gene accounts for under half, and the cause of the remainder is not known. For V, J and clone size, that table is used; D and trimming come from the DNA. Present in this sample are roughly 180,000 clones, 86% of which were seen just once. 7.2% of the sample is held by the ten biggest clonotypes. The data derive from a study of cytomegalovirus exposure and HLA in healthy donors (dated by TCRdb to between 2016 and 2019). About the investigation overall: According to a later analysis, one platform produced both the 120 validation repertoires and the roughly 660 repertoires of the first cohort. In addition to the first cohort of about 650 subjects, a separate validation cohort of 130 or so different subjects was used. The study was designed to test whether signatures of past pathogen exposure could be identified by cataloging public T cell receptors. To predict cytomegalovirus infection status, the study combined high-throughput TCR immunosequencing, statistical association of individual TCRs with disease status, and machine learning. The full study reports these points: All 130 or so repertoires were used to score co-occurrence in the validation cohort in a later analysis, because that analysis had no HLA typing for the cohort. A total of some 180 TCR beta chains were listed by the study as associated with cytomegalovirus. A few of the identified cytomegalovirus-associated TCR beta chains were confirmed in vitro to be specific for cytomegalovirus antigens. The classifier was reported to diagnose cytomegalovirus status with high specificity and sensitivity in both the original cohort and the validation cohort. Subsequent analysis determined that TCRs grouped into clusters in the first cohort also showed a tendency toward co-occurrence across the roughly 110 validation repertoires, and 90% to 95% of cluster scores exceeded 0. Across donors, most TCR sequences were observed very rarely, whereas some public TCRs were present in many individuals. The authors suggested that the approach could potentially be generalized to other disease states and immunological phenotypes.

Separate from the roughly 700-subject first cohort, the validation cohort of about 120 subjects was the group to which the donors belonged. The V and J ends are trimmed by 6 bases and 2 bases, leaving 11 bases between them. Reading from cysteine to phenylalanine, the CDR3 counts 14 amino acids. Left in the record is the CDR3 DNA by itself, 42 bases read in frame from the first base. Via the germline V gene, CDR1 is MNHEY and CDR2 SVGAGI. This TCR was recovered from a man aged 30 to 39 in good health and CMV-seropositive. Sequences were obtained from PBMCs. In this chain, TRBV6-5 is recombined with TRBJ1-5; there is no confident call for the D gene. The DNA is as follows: TGTGCCAGCAGCCCGGGTCTCCGCAATCAGCCCCAGCATTTT. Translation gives CASSPGLRNQPQHF.